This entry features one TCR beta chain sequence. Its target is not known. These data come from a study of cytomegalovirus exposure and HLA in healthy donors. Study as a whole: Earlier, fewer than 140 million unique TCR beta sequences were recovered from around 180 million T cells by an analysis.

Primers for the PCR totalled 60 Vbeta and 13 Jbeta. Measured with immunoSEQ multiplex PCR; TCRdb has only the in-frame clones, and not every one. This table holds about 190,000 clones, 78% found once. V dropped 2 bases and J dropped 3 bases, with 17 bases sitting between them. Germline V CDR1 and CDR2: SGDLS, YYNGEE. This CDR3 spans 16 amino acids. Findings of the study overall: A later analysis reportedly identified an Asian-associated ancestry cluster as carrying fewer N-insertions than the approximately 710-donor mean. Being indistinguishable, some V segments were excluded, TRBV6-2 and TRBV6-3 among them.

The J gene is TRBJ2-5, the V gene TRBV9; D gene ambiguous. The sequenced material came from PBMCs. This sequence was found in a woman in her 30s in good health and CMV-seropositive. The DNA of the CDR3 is TGTGCCAGCAGCGTCGGTCCGTTCACTACTGAAGAGACCCAGTACTTC. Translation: CASSVGPFTTEETQYF.